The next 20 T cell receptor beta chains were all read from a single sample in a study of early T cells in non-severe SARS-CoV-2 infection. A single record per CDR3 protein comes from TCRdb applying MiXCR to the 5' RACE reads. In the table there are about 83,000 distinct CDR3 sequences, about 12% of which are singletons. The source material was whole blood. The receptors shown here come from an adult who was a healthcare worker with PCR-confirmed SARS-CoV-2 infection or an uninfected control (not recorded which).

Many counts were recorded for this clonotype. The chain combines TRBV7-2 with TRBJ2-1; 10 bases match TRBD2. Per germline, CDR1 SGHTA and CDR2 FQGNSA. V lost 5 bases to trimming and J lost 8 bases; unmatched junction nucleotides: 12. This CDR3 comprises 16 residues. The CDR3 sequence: CASSPGPAGGAYEQFF. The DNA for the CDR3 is TGTGCCAGCAGCCCGGGTCCAGCGGGAGGGGCTTATGAGCAGTTCTTC.

CDR3 nucleotide sequence: TGTGCCAGCAGCCAAGATGAGGGTAGCGGGAGCGGCAGGGAGCTGTTTTTT. Protein product: CASSQDEGSGSGRELFF. The rearrangement links TRBV14 to TRBJ2-2, with 9 bases lining up with TRBD2. Trimming removed 0 bases from V and 9 bases from J; junction bases left unmatched: 11. The CDR3 has 17 amino acids. Germline loops: CDR1 SGHDN, CDR2 FVKESK.

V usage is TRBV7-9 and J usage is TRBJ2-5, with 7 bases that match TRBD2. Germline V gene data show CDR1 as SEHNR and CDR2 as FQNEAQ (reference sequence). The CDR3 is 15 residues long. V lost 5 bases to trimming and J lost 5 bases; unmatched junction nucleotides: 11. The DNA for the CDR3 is TGTGCCAGCAGCATAGGATCGGGGGGAGGTGAGACCCAGTACTTC. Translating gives CASSIGSGGGETQYF.

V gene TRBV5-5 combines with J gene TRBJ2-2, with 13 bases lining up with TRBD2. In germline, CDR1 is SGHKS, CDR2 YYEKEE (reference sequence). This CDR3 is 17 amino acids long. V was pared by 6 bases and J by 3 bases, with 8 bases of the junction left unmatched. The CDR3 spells CASIDGLAGVDTGELFF. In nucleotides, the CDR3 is TGTGCCAGCATCGATGGACTAGCGGGAGTTGACACCGGGGAGCTGTTTTTT.

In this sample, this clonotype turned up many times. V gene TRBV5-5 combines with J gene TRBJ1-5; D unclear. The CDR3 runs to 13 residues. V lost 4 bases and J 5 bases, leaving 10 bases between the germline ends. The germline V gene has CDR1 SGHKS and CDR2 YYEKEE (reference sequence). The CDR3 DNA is TGTGCCAGCAGCCGTGACACGGATCAGCCCCAGCATTTT. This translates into CASSRDTDQPQHF.

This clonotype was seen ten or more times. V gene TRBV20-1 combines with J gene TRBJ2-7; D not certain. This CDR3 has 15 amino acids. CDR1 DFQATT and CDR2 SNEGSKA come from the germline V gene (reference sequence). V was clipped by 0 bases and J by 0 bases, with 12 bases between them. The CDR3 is CSARETSYSSYEQYF. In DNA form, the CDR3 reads TGCAGTGCTAGAGAGACTTCTTATAGCTCCTACGAGCAGTACTTC.

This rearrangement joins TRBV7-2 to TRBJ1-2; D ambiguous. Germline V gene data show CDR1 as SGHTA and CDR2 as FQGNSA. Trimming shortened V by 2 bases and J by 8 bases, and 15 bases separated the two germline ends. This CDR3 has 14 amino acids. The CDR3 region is CASSLLGPNGGYTF. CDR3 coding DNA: TGTGCCAGCAGCTTACTGGGTCCCAATGGAGGCTACACCTTC.

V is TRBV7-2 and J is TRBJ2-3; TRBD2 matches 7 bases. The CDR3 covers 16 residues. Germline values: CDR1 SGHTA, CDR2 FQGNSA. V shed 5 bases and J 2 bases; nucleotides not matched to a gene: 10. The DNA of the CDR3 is TGTGCCAGCAGCCCCCAATCCGGGAGGTCCACAGATACGCAGTATTTT. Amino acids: CASSPQSGRSTDTQYF.

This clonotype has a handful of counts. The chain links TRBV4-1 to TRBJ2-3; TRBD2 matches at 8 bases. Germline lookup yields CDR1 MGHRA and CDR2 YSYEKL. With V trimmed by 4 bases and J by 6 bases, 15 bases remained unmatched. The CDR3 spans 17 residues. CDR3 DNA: TGCGCCAGCAGCCGCCATGAAGCGGGACTAGACTCTGATACGCAGTATTTT. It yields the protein CASSRHEAGLDSDTQYF.

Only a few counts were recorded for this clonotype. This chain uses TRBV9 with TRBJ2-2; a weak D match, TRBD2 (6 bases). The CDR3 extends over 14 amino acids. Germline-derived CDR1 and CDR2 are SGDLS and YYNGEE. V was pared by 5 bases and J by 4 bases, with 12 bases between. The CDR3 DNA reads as TGTGCCAGCAGTCCCGGAGGGAGCACCGGGGAGCTGTTTTTT. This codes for CASSPGGSTGELFF.

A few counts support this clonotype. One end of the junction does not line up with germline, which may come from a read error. The DNA of the CDR3 is TGCGCCAGCACCTTGGGCGACAGGGTAGGCACTGAAGCTTTCTTT. This sequence encodes CASTLGDRVGTEAFF. J is TRBJ1-1 and V is TRBV5-1, with TRBD1 matching over 7 bases. Per the germline V gene, CDR1 is SGHRS and CDR2 is YFSETQ. The CDR3 has 15 residues.

CDR3 sequence: CSAPRLAGGQAGELFF. Written as DNA, the CDR3 is TGCAGTGCCCCTAGACTAGCGGGAGGGCAAGCCGGGGAGCTGTTTTTT. The rearrangement links TRBV20-1 to TRBJ2-2; TRBD2 matches at 14 bases. V shed 6 bases and J 6 bases; nucleotides not matched to a gene: 9. Germline CDR1 DFQATT, CDR2 SNEGSKA (reference sequence). The length of the CDR3 is 16 residues.

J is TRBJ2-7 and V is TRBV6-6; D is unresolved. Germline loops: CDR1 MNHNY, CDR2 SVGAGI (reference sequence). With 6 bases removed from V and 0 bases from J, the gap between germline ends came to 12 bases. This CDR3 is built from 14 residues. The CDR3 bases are TGTGCCAGCAGCCTTACCGGTACCTCCTACGAGCAGTACTTC. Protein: CASSLTGTSYEQYF.

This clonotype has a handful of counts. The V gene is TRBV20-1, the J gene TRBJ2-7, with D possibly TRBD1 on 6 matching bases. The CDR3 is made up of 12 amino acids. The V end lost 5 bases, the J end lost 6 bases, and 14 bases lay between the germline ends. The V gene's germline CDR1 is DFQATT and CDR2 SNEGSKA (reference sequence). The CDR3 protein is CSAGGQSGEQYF. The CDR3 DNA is TGCAGTGCTGGGGGACAAAGCGGCGAGCAGTACTTC.

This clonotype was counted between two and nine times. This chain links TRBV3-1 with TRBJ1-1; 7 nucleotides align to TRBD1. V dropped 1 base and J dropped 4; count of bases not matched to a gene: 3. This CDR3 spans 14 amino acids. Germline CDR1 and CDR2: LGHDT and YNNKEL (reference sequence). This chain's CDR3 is CASSQVQGGTEAFF. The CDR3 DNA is TGTGCCAGCAGCCAAGTCCAGGGGGGCACTGAAGCTTTCTTT.

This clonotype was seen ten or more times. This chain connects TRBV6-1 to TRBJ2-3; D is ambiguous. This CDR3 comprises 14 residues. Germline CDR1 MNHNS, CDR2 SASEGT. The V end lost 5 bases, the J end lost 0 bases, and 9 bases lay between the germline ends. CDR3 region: CASSSLGSTDTQYF. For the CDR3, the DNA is TGTGCCAGCAGTTCCCTAGGGAGCACAGATACGCAGTATTTT.

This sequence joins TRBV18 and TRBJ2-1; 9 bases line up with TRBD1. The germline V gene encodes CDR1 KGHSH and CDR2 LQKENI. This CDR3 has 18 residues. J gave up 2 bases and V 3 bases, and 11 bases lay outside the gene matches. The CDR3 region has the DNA TGTGCCAGCTCACCTACCTTAGGACAGGGGATAACCTACAATGAGCAGTTCTTC. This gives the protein CASSPTLGQGITYNEQFF.

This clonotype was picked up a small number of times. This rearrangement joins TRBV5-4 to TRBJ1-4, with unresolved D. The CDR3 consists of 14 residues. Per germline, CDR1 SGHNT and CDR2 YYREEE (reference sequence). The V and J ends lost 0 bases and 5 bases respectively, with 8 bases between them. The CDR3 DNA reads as TGTGCCAGCAGCTTGGGGCAGGAAAATGAAAAACTGTTTTTT. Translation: CASSLGQENEKLFF.

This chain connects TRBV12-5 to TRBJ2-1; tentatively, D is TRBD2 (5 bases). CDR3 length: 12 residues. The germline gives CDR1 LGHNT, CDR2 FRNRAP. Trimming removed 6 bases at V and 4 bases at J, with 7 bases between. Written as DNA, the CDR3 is TGTGCTAGTGGGGACTTTTACAATGAGCAGTTCTTC. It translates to CASGDFYNEQFF.

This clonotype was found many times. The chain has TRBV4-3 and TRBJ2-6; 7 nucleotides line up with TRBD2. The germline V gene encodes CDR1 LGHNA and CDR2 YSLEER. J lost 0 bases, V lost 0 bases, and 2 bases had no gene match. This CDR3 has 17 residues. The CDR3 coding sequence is TGCGCCAGCAGCCAAGAGCGGGGGTCCTCTGGGGCCAACGTCCTGACTTTC. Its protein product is CASSQERGSSGANVLTF.